Below are 13 T cell receptor beta chains sequenced from a single sample in a study of technical replicates of blood from a handful of donors. TCRdb's table, derived via immunoSEQ multiplex PCR, lists solely in-frame clones and lacks some. The sample shows 55,000 to 60,000 clones, approximately 92% of them seen only once. Sequencing was carried out using PBMCs. Receptors were obtained from a human donor in good health. Some clones in this sample may be carry-over from other donors' samples.

The chain couples TRBV20-1 to TRBJ2-1; D is possibly TRBD2 (5 bases). CDR3 length equals 11 residues. The V end lost 3 bases, the J end lost 8 bases, and 8 bases lay between the germline ends. The germline CDR1 and CDR2 sequences are DFQATT and SNEGSKA (reference sequence). CDR3 bases: TGCAGTGCTAGTGGCGGGCATGAGCAGTTCTTC. Translating gives CSASGGHEQFF.

The chain uses TRBV27 and TRBJ2-5; 14 positions agree with TRBD2. The CDR3 runs to 19 residues. V lost 0 bases to trimming and J lost 4 bases; unmatched junction nucleotides: 10. The germline V gene encodes CDR1 MNHEY and CDR2 SMNVEV (reference sequence). The CDR3 coding sequence is TGTGCCAGCAGTTTATCCCCTCCTAGACTAGCGGGGGGGCGAGAGACCCAGTACTTC. Translated, it gives CASSLSPPRLAGGRETQYF.

The chain has TRBV9 and TRBJ2-6; 9 nucleotides line up with TRBD1. The CDR3 loop spans 16 amino acids. V was clipped by 7 bases and J by 1 base; unmatched bases: 6. Germline CDR1 reads SGDLS; CDR2 reads YYNGEE. The CDR3 is CASWGQGLSGANVLTF. The CDR3 DNA reads TGTGCCAGCTGGGGACAGGGATTGTCTGGGGCCAACGTCCTGACTTTC.

The rearrangement uses TRBV5-1 and TRBJ2-1; 7 nucleotides line up with TRBD2. V gave up 4 bases and J gave up 2 bases; unmatched junction bases: 9. Germline CDR1 is SGHRS and CDR2 is YFSETQ. CDR3 length equals 16 residues. The CDR3 DNA reads as TGCGCCAGCAGCCCCAGTTGGGGGGGAGCCTACAATGAGCAGTTCTTC. This sequence encodes CASSPSWGGAYNEQFF. Together with reference TRBV5-1 and TRBJ2-1, the CDR3 gives the full variable domain: KAGVTQTPRYLIKTRGQQVTLSCSPISGHRSVSWYQQTPGQGLQFLFEYFSETQRNKGNFPGRFSGRQFSNSRSEMNVSTLELGDSALYLCASSPSWGGAYNEQFFGPGTRLTVL.

This chain connects TRBV5-1 to TRBJ1-6; TRBD1 aligns across 7 bases. Germline assignment: CDR1 SGHRS and CDR2 YFSETQ. This CDR3 is built from 14 residues. With V trimmed by 3 bases and J by 7 bases, 4 bases remained unmatched. The CDR3 DNA is TGCGCCAGCAGCTCGGGACAGCCGAATTCACCCCTCCACTTT. This translates into CASSSGQPNSPLHF.

This sequence joins TRBV5-1 and TRBJ2-1; 7 bases align to TRBD2. Trimming took 7 bases from V and 5 from J; bases not matched to a gene: 9. Germline V gene data show CDR1 as SGHRS and CDR2 as YFSETQ. This CDR3 comprises 14 residues. CDR3 in amino acids: CASAGEATNNEQFF. The CDR3 coding sequence is TGCGCCAGCGCGGGGGAGGCCACAAACAATGAGCAGTTCTTC.

CDR3 residues: CASTGGTSGTNEQFF. DNA of the CDR3: TGTGCCAGCACCGGGGGTACTAGCGGGACTAATGAGCAGTTCTTC. V gene TRBV6-6 combines with J gene TRBJ2-1; 10 bases are a match to TRBD2. J lost 7 bases, V lost 7 bases, and 10 bases had no gene match. CDR1 is MNHNY and CDR2 is SVGAGI in the germline V gene (reference sequence). The CDR3 totals 15 residues.

In DNA form, the CDR3 reads TGTGCCACCAGCAAGGGACAGGGGTATTTGGCCGGGGAGCTGTTTTTT. Translated: CATSKGQGYLAGELFF. The chain combines TRBV15 with TRBJ2-2, with 10 bases lining up with TRBD1. Germline assignment: CDR1 LNHNV and CDR2 YYDKDF (reference sequence). CDR3 size: 16 residues. The V segment lost 4 bases and the J segment 6 bases; nucleotides outside the gene matches: 8.

The CDR3 coding sequence is TGTGCCACCAGCAGAGGGGGTAACAGGGGAAACGATGGCTACACCTTC. Its protein is CATSRGGNRGNDGYTF. The rearrangement joins TRBV15 to TRBJ1-2; the match to TRBD1 covers 7 bases. CDR3 length equals 16 residues. The ends lost 1 base at V and 6 bases at J; junction bases unmatched: 11. Germline V gene lookup returns CDR1 LNHNV and CDR2 YYDKDF (reference sequence).

The chain uses TRBV7-9 and TRBJ1-2; 8 bases align to TRBD1. The CDR3 has 14 residues. V was pared by 1 base and J by 4 bases, with 2 bases of the junction left unmatched. Germline V CDR1 and CDR2: SEHNR, FQNEAQ (reference sequence). The CDR3 DNA is TGTGCCAGCAGCTTAGGACAGGGGATCTATGGCTACACCTTC. This sequence encodes CASSLGQGIYGYTF.

In DNA, the CDR3 is TGTGCCAGCCTGGGGGCGGCTACGCAGTATTTT. It encodes CASLGAATQYF. The V and J genes are TRBV7-9 and TRBJ2-3, with D possibly TRBD1 on 6 matching bases. The germline V gene has CDR1 SEHNR and CDR2 FQNEAQ (reference sequence). The CDR3 is 11 residues long. The V gene lost 8 bases and the J gene lost 8 bases, with 11 bases spanning the gap.

The chain couples TRBV2 to TRBJ2-7; 7 nucleotides align to TRBD1. Germline-derived CDR1 and CDR2 are SNHLY and FYNNEI. This CDR3 comprises 15 residues. J gave up 0 bases and V 6 bases, and 8 bases lay outside the gene matches. The CDR3 is CASSRGQATSYEQYF. The CDR3 DNA reads as TGTGCCAGCAGCCGAGGACAGGCAACCTCCTACGAGCAGTACTTC.

The genes are TRBV4-2 and TRBJ2-4; TRBD1 aligns across 7 bases. The CDR3 consists of 16 residues. V lost 2 bases and J lost 8; bases outside the gene matches: 12. The germline V gene has CDR1 LGHNA and CDR2 YNFKEQ. Written as DNA, the CDR3 is TGTGCCAGCAGCCAACGGGGACAGCCGGGGTCGGACATTCAGTACTTC. Translating it yields CASSQRGQPGSDIQYF.